Presented here are 5 T cell receptor beta chains from one specimen sequenced in a study of post-analysis software for immune sequencing data. cDNA libraries for TCR beta contained unique molecular identifiers. TCRdb reprocessed the PCR reads via MiXCR and lists one record per CDR3 protein. Of hundreds of thousands of distinct CDR3 sequences listed, 25% to 30% are singletons. General study results and limits: Among 5 or 6 TRBV segments more frequent in patients than controls were TRBV5-6, TRBV5-1 and TRBV20-1.

These receptors have no identified antigens. Sequences were obtained from blood. The receptors come from a girl aged 5-17 years with multiple sclerosis.

This clonotype appeared a few times. The chain has TRBV10-3 and TRBJ1-1; 7 bases fit TRBD1. Trimming at V came to 6 bases and at J to 2 bases, leaving 3 bases not matched to a gene. The CDR3 has 13 amino acids. Germline V gene sequence: CDR1 ENHRY, CDR2 SYGVKD. The CDR3 DNA is TGTGCCATCAGAAGGACAGGAAACACTGAAGCTTTCTTT. Translating gives CAIRRTGNTEAFF.

This clonotype came up a few times. CDR3 sequence reads: CSARVEGGGNTEAFF. DNA of the CDR3: TGCAGTGCTAGAGTGGAAGGGGGGGGAAACACTGAAGCTTTCTTT. The rearrangement links TRBV20-1 to TRBJ1-1; possible D gene TRBD1, 6 bases. The V gene lost 1 base and the J gene lost 2 bases, with 14 bases spanning the gap. This CDR3 spans 15 amino acids. Germline V CDR1 and CDR2: DFQATT, SNEGSKA (reference sequence).

This clonotype appeared a few times. The V gene is TRBV7-8, the J gene TRBJ1-4; D is undetermined. The V and J ends lost 0 bases and 8 bases respectively, with 7 bases between them. The CDR3 spans 13 residues. Germline V gene sequence: CDR1 SGHVS, CDR2 FQNEAQ. The CDR3 bases are TGTGCCAGCAGCTTAGCGTGGCGGGAAAAACTGTTTTTT. As protein: CASSLAWREKLFF.

The chain couples TRBV7-7 to TRBJ2-5, with D maybe TRBD2 (5 bases). The CDR3 length is 13 residues. Germline lookup yields CDR1 SSHAT and CDR2 FNYEAQ (reference sequence). V was cut by 5 bases and J by 9 bases, with 16 bases left in between. The CDR3 DNA follows: TGTGCCAGCAGCCCGCTCGTGGCCGGGGCCCAGTACTTC. Amino acid sequence: CASSPLVAGAQYF.

This clonotype was detected once. CDR3 DNA sequence: TGTGCCACCACGGGGGCAATCTATGGCTACACCTTC. It encodes CATTGAIYGYTF. The chain links TRBV12-3 or TRBV12-4 to TRBJ1-2, with D possibly matching TRBD1 (6 bases). V lost 10 bases and J lost 4, with 13 bases in between. This CDR3 is built from 12 residues.